This T cell receptor (beta chain) was documented in a study of spatial heterogeneity in lung cancer. Per the germline V gene, CDR1 is MNHEY and CDR2 is SVGEGT. Between the trimmed V and J ends, which lost 2 bases and 5 bases, there was a span of 7 bases. The CDR3 is made up of 13 amino acids. Time point defined: blood at routine non-recurrence follow-up after resection. Only a few counts were recorded for this clonotype. TCRdb redid the calling of the 5' RACE reads with MiXCR, one entry per CDR3 protein. The sample gives tens of thousands of distinct CDR3 sequences, approximately 5.1% of which show up once; approximately 24% is in the top ten.

Sequenced material: PBMCs, taken at follow-up. The rearrangement uses TRBV6-2 or TRBV6-3 and TRBJ2-1; D gene unclear. The receptor was derived from a female donor with early-stage non-small cell lung cancer. CDR3 in amino acids: CASSYPPNNEQFF. CDR3 nucleotides: TGTGCCAGCAGTTACCCCCCAAACAATGAGCAGTTCTTC.